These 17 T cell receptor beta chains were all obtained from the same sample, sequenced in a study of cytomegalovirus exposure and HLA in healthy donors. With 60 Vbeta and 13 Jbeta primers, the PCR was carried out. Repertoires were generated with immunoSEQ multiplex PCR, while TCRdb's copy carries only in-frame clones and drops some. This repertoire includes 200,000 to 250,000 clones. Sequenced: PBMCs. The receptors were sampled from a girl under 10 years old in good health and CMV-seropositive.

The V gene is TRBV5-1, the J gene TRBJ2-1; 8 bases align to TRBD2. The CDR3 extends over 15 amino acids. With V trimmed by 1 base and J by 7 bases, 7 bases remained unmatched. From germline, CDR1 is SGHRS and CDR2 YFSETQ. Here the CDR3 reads CASSLTTSGYNEQFF. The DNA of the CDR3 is TGCGCCAGCAGCTTGACCACTAGCGGTTATAATGAGCAGTTCTTC.

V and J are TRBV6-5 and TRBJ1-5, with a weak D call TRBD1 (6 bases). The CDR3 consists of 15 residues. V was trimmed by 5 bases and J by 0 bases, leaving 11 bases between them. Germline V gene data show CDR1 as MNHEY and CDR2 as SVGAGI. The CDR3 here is CASSIGGYSNQPQHF. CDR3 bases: TGTGCCAGCAGTATAGGGGGTTATAGCAATCAGCCCCAGCATTTT.

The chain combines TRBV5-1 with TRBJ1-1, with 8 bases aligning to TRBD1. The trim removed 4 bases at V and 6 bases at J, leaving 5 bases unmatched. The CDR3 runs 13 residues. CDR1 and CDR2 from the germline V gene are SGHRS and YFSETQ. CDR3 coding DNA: TGCGCCAGCAGCATGGACAGGGTGGCTGAAGCTTTCTTT. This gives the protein CASSMDRVAEAFF.

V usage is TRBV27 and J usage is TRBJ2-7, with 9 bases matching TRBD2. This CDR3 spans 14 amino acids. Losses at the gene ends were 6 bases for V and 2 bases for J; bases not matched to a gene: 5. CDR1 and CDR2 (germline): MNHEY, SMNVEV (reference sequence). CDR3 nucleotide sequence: TGTGCCAGCAGACTGCGGGGGGGTACCTACGAGCAGTACTTC. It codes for CASRLRGGTYEQYF.

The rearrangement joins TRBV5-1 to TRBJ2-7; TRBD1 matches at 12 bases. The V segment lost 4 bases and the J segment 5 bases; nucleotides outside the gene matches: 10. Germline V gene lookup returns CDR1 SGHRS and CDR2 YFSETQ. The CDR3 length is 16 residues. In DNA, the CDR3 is TGCGCCAGCAGCCCTACGGGGACAGGGGGCTGGAACGAGCAGTACTTC. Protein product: CASSPTGTGGWNEQYF.

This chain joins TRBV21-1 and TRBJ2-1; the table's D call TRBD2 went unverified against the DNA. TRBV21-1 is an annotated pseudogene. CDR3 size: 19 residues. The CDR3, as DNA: TGTGCCAGCAGCAAAGAAAGCGGGAGATGTAAGGAGTCCTACAATGAGCAGTTCTTC. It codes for CASSKESGRCKESYNEQFF.

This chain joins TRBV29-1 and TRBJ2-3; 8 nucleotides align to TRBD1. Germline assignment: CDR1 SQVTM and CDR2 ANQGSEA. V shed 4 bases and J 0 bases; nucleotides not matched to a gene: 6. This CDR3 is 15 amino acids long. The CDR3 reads CSVGGTGGSTDTQYF. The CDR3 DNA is TGCAGCGTTGGCGGCACAGGGGGTAGCACAGATACGCAGTATTTT.

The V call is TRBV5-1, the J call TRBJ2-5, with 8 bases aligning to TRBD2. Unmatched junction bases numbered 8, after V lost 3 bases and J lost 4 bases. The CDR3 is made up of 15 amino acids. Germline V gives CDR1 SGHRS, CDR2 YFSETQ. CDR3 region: CASSSSLTSGETQYF. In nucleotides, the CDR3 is TGCGCCAGCAGCTCGAGTCTTACTAGCGGAGAGACCCAGTACTTC.

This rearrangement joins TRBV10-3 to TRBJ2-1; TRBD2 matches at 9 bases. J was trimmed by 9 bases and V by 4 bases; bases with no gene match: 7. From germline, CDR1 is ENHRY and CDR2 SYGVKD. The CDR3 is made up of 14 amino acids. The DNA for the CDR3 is TGTGCCATCAGTGCTCTGTCTAGCGGGACTGAGCAGTTCTTC. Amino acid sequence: CAISALSSGTEQFF.

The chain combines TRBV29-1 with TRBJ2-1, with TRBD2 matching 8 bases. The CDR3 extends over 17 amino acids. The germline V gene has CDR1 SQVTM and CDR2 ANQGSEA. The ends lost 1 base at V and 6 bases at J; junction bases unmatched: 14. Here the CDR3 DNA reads TGCAGCGTTGAAGCCTCAGTTAGCGGGAATGGCCGCAATGAGCAGTTCTTC. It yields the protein CSVEASVSGNGRNEQFF.

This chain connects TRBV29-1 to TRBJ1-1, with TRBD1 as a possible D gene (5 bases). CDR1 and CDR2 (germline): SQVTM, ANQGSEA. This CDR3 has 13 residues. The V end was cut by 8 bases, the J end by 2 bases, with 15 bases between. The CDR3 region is CSSVRGGNTEAFF. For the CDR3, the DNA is TGCAGCTCAGTAAGGGGTGGCAACACTGAAGCTTTCTTT.

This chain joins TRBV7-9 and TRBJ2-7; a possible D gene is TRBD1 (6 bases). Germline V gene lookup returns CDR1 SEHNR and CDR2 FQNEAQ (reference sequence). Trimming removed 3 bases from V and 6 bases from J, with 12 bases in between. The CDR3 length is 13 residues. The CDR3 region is CASSFTLGAEQYF. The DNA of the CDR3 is TGTGCCAGCAGCTTCACACTGGGGGCCGAGCAGTACTTC.

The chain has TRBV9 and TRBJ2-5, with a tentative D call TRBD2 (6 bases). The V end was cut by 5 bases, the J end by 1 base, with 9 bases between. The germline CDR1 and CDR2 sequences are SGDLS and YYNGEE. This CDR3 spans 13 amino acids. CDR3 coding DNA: TGTGCCAGCAGGGCGGGATCCCAAGAGACCCAGTACTTC. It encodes CASRAGSQETQYF.

CDR3 sequence reads: CASSLTTNEKLFF. The CDR3 coding sequence is TGTGCCAGCAGCTTAACAACTAATGAAAAACTGTTTTTT. The chain uses TRBV9 and TRBJ1-4; D not certain. CDR1 is SGDLS and CDR2 is YYNGEE in the germline V gene. With 4 bases removed from V and 0 bases from J, the gap between germline ends came to 4 bases. CDR3 length: 13 residues.

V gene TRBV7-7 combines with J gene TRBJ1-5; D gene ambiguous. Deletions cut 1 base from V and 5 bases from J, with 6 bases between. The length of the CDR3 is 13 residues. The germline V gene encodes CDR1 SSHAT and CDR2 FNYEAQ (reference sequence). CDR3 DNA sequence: TGTGCCAGCAGCTTAGGTCCCGATCAGCCCCAGCATTTT. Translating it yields CASSLGPDQPQHF.

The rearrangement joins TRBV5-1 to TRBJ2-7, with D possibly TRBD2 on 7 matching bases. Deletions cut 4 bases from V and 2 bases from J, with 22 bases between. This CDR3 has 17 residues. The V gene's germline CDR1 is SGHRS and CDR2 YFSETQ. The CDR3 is CASSPIGGGSYTYEQYF. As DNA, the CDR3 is TGCGCCAGCAGCCCAATTGGGGGCGGGAGTTACACCTACGAGCAGTACTTC.

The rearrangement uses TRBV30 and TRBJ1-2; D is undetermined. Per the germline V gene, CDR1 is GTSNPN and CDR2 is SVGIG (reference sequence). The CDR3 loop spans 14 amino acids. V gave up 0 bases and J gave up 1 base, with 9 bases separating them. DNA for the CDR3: TGTGCCTGGAGTGTACGGAACAGTAACTATGGCTACACCTTC. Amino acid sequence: CAWSVRNSNYGYTF.